This TCR beta chain derives from a study of blood T cell repertoires in COVID-19. TCRdb's table, derived via immunoSEQ multiplex PCR, lists solely in-frame clones and lacks some. The sample shows under 200,000 clones, approximately 80% of them seen only once. CDR3 length: 13 amino acids. The germline V gene has CDR1 SGHDT and CDR2 YYEEEE. Deletions cut 3 bases from V and 7 bases from J, with 11 bases between. The rearrangement links TRBV5-6 to TRBJ1-5; a weak D match, TRBD1 (6 bases). The sequencing sample was made of peripheral blood. The receptor's source is an elderly woman with active or convalescent COVID-19. For the CDR3, the DNA is TGTGCCAGCAGCTCGGACAGAAACCAGCCCCAGCATTTT. This translates into CASSSDRNQPQHF.